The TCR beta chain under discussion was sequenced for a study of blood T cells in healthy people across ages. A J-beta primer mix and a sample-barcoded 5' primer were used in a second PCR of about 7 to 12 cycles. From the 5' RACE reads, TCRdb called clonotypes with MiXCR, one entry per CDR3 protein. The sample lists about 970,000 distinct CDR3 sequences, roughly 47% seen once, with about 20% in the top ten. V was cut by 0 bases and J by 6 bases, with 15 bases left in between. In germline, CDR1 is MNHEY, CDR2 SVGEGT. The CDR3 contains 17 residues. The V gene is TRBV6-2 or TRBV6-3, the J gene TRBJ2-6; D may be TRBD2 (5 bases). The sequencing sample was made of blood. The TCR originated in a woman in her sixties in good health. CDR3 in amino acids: CASSYSSGRAEANVLTF. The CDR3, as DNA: TGTGCCAGCAGTTACTCGTCCGGGCGGGCTGAGGCCAACGTCCTGACTTTC.